The 26 T cell receptor beta chains below come from one sample, sequenced in a study of blood T cells in healthy people across ages. The second PCR ran roughly 6 to 11 cycles with a sample-barcoded 5' primer and J-beta primers. One entry per CDR3 protein, called by TCRdb with MiXCR from the 5' RACE reads. The repertoire holds nearly 1 million distinct CDR3 sequences, with roughly 50% as singletons. Source material: blood. These receptors all come from a woman aged 55-70 years in good health.

The CDR3 here is CASSAEVAGVADTQYF. CDR3 nucleotide sequence: TGTGCCAGCAGTGCCGAGGTAGCGGGTGTGGCAGATACGCAGTATTTT. The chain employs TRBV6-2 or TRBV6-3 and TRBJ2-3; 7 nucleotides align to TRBD2. The CDR3 runs to 16 residues. Trimming removed 5 bases from V and 4 bases from J; junction bases left unmatched: 12. The V gene's germline CDR1 is MNHEY and CDR2 SVGEGT.

This clonotype was seen a handful of times. The chain combines TRBV4-3 with TRBJ2-7, with 7 bases lining up with TRBD1. The V gene's germline CDR1 is LGHNA and CDR2 YSLEER. V gave up 0 bases and J gave up 2 bases; unmatched junction bases: 13. The CDR3 loop spans 18 amino acids. CDR3 DNA sequence: TGCGCCAGCAGCCAAGATCACTATCGCCGGGACAGACCCTACGAGCAGTACTTC. Protein: CASSQDHYRRDRPYEQYF.

The DNA of the CDR3 is TGTGCCAGCAGTTTAGATAACAGGGGGGCGGGAGACAATGAGCAGTTCTTC. It encodes CASSLDNRGAGDNEQFF. The V and J genes are TRBV12-3 or TRBV12-4 and TRBJ2-1; D might be TRBD1 (8 bases). V lost 1 base to trimming and J lost 5 bases, with 18 bases between them. CDR3 length: 17 residues.

This chain uses TRBV3-1 with TRBJ2-5, with 9 bases fitting TRBD2. V trimming: 4 bases; J trimming: 2 bases; junction bases outside the gene matches: 8. Germline V gene sequence: CDR1 LGHDT, CDR2 YNNKEL (reference sequence). This CDR3 is 16 amino acids long. CDR3 DNA sequence: TGTGCCAGCAGCCTCCCGGGACTAGCACCGCAAGAGACCCAGTACTTC. Amino acid sequence: CASSLPGLAPQETQYF.

V and J are TRBV12-3 or TRBV12-4 and TRBJ2-3; the D gene is possibly TRBD2 (6 bases). CDR3 length: 16 residues. V was pared by 1 base and J by 10 bases, with 21 bases between. The CDR3 protein is CASSLVGLPIGEPQYF. The DNA for the CDR3 is TGTGCCAGCAGTTTAGTGGGACTCCCCATTGGGGAGCCGCAGTATTTT.

The genes are TRBV4-1 and TRBJ2-1, with 7 bases lining up with TRBD2. Trimming removed 1 base from V and 0 bases from J; junction bases left unmatched: 6. Germline lookup yields CDR1 MGHRA and CDR2 YSYEKL. This CDR3 spans 17 amino acids. The chain's CDR3 is CASSQVHGTNSYNEQFF. The CDR3 nucleotides are TGCGCCAGCAGCCAAGTCCATGGGACTAACTCCTACAATGAGCAGTTCTTC.

The V gene is TRBV28, the J gene TRBJ2-7; D is possibly TRBD2 (5 bases). V lost 6 bases and J 3 bases, leaving 15 bases between the germline ends. The germline V gene has CDR1 MDHEN and CDR2 SYDVKM. This CDR3 contains 14 residues. The chain's CDR3 is CASSRRRRSYEQYF. In DNA form, the CDR3 reads TGTGCCAGCAGCCGGAGGAGAAGAAGCTACGAGCAGTACTTC.

This clonotype was seen a few times. The chain joins TRBV5-4 to TRBJ2-5; TRBD2 matches at 11 bases. The J call is uncertain, as TRBJ2-7 better fits the DNA end. Germline values: CDR1 SGHNT, CDR2 YYREEE (reference sequence). The CDR3 runs to 14 residues. CDR3 sequence reads: CASSDRLAGHEQYF. CDR3 coding DNA: TGTGCCAGCAGCGATCGACTAGCGGGACACGAGCAGTACTTC.

This clonotype was seen a few times. The chain links TRBV21-1 to TRBJ1-6; the D call of TRBD1 is as the table states it, not checked on the DNA. TRBV21-1 constitutes a pseudogene. The CDR3 consists of 18 residues. The CDR3 sequence: CASSARTGRPFYNSPLHF. CDR3 in DNA: TGTGCCAGCAGCGCTCGGACAGGGAGGCCCTTCTATAATTCACCCCTCCACTTT.

This clonotype was counted between two and nine times. The V call is TRBV6-5, the J call TRBJ1-2; 7 positions match TRBD1. CDR1 is MNHEY and CDR2 is SVGAGI in the germline V gene. Germline trimming cut 2 bases from V and 8 bases from J; bases unmatched to any gene: 14. The CDR3 has 16 residues. CDR3 in amino acids: CASSYRDSMGLRGYTF. The CDR3, as DNA: TGTGCCAGCAGTTACCGGGACAGCATGGGCTTGCGGGGCTACACCTTC.

The chain links TRBV2 to TRBJ1-5, with unresolved D. Germline CDR1 SNHLY, CDR2 FYNNEI. Trimming stripped 7 bases from V and 4 bases from J, with 11 bases between. The CDR3 is 13 residues long. In DNA form, the CDR3 reads TGTGCCAGCACGGAACGGTTAAATCAGCCCCAGCATTTT. This codes for CASTERLNQPQHF.

Only a few counts were recorded for this clonotype. The chain combines TRBV7-9 with TRBJ2-5, with D possibly being TRBD1 or TRBD2 (5 bases each). Germline assignment: CDR1 SEHNR and CDR2 FQNEAQ (reference sequence). This CDR3 has 13 amino acids. The ends were cut back, 8 bases at V and 2 bases at J, with 12 bases in the middle. The DNA for the CDR3 is TGTGCCAGCCGGGACCCCCCACAAGAGACCCAGTACTTC. Protein sequence: CASRDPPQETQYF. Full variable domain (remainder filled in from reference TRBV7-9 and TRBJ2-5): DTGVSQNPRHKITKRGQNVTFRCDPISEHNRLYWYRQTLGQGPEFLTYFQNEAQLEKSRLLSDRFSAERPKGSFSTLEIQRTEQGDSAMYLCASRDPPQETQYFGPGTRLLVL.

CDR3 amino acids: CASRTVKDRHNEQFF. CDR3 nucleotide sequence: TGTGCCAGCAGAACGGTCAAGGACCGACACAATGAGCAGTTCTTC. This chain joins TRBV3-1 and TRBJ2-1; D uncertain. Trimming left V 6 bases short and J 5 bases short, with 17 bases between. The CDR3 contains 15 residues. In germline, CDR1 is LGHDT, CDR2 YNNKEL (reference sequence).

This clonotype was seen more than once but under ten times. The chain joins TRBV20-1 to TRBJ2-7, with 8 bases that match TRBD2. Unmatched junction bases numbered 11, after V lost 6 bases and J lost 4 bases. This CDR3 spans 14 amino acids. CDR1 DFQATT and CDR2 SNEGSKA come from the germline V gene (reference sequence). CDR3 sequence: CSAEGGLVPYEQYF. The CDR3 nucleotides are TGCAGTGCAGAGGGGGGACTAGTCCCGTACGAGCAGTACTTC.

This chain uses TRBV5-1 with TRBJ1-4; D is unclear. Germline CDR1 is SGHRS and CDR2 is YFSETQ. Between the trimmed V and J ends, which lost 4 bases and 7 bases, there was a span of 17 bases. There are 15 residues in the CDR3. The CDR3 region is CASSPWTVGSEKLFF. The CDR3 bases are TGCGCCAGCAGCCCATGGACCGTAGGGAGTGAAAAACTGTTTTTT.

This clonotype was seen a few times. This rearrangement joins TRBV28 to TRBJ2-7; D possibly corresponds to TRBD2 (6 bases). In germline, CDR1 is MDHEN, CDR2 SYDVKM. V was shortened by 3 bases and J by 7 bases, with 10 bases between the two germline ends. CDR3 size: 12 residues. CDR3: CASSFGGWEQYF. Written as DNA, the CDR3 is TGTGCCAGCAGTTTCGGGGGTTGGGAGCAGTACTTC.

V and J are TRBV4-1 and TRBJ2-1, with TRBD2 identical over 13 bases. The CDR3 spans 17 residues. Germline CDR1 MGHRA, CDR2 YSYEKL. The J segment lost 5 bases and the V segment lost 4 bases, leaving 8 bases of the junction unmatched. The DNA for the CDR3 is TGCGCCAGCAGCCGCAGGTCGGGACTAGCGGGGAACAATGAGCAGTTCTTC. Translated, it gives CASSRRSGLAGNNEQFF.

This sequence joins TRBV12-3 or TRBV12-4 and TRBJ2-3; possible D gene TRBD1, 6 bases. Deletions cut 1 base from V and 2 bases from J, with 13 bases between. This CDR3 has 16 residues. The CDR3 DNA is TGTGCCAGCAGTTTAGTCCCCAGACAGGTCACAGATACGCAGTATTTT. The encoded protein is CASSLVPRQVTDTQYF.

This clonotype was observed a single time. The CDR3 sequence is CASSKYPIQLACSYEQYF. The CDR3 DNA is TGTGCCAGCAGCAAATACCCCATTCAGCTAGCGTGCTCCTACGAGCAGTACTTC. The chain has TRBV21-1 and TRBJ2-7; TRBD2, the table's D call, lacks a check against the DNA. TRBV21-1 is listed as a pseudogene. The CDR3 runs 18 residues.

The gene calls are TRBV12-3 or TRBV12-4 and TRBJ2-4, with 12 positions matching TRBD2. The CDR3 length is 13 residues. The V segment lost 4 bases and the J segment 15 bases; nucleotides outside the gene matches: 7. The chain's CDR3 is CASSWGGLAGRYF. CDR3 coding DNA: TGTGCCAGCAGTTGGGGGGGACTAGCGGGTCGGTACTTC.

This clonotype was seen a handful of times. V gene TRBV4-2 combines with J gene TRBJ2-4, with 12 positions matching TRBD2. Judging by the DNA end, TRBJ2-7 fits better; the J call may be wrong. CDR3 length: 15 residues. CDR1 is LGHNA and CDR2 is YNFKEQ in the germline V gene. The CDR3 loop is CASSQASGRVFEQYF. CDR3 nucleotide sequence: TGTGCCAGCAGCCAAGCTAGCGGGAGGGTTTTCGAGCAGTACTTC.

This clonotype was seen repeatedly, ten times or more. The V call is TRBV27, the J call TRBJ2-1, with D maybe TRBD2 (5 bases). This CDR3 has 13 amino acids. Germline V gene lookup returns CDR1 MNHEY and CDR2 SMNVEV (reference sequence). V lost 1 base, J lost 10 bases, and 11 bases lay in between. CDR3 amino acids: CASSLYLAKEQFF. CDR3 bases: TGTGCCAGCAGTTTATACCTAGCCAAGGAGCAGTTCTTC.

V gene TRBV12-3 or TRBV12-4 combines with J gene TRBJ2-3; 9 bases line up with TRBD2. The CDR3 contains 16 residues. Trimming took 5 bases from V and 0 from J; bases not matched to a gene: 6. The CDR3 sequence: CASSLTGTSSTDTQYF. CDR3 in DNA: TGTGCCAGCAGTCTAACCGGGACTAGCAGCACAGATACGCAGTATTTT.

This clonotype came up a few times. This rearrangement joins TRBV28 to TRBJ2-5, with 9 nucleotides matching TRBD2. Germline V lookup: CDR1 MDHEN, CDR2 SYDVKM. With 10 bases clipped from V and 1 base from J, the junction kept 10 bases outside the gene matches. The CDR3 loop spans 15 amino acids. For the CDR3, the DNA is TGTGCCACCATCCCGGGACTAGCTCTCCAAGAGACCCAGTACTTC. Its translation: CATIPGLALQETQYF.

The chain recombines TRBV30 with TRBJ2-7; 8 nucleotides line up with TRBD1. The J segment lost 3 bases and the V segment lost 0 bases, leaving 4 bases of the junction unmatched. Germline lookup yields CDR1 GTSNPN and CDR2 SVGIG (reference sequence). The CDR3 is 14 residues long. DNA of the CDR3: TGTGCCTGGAGTGTTGGGACAGGCCTCTACGAGCAGTACTTC. Translation gives CAWSVGTGLYEQYF.

This chain joins TRBV28 and TRBJ2-7; D gene unclear. Trimming shortened V by 8 bases and J by 2 bases, and 13 bases separated the two germline ends. CDR3 size: 13 residues. Germline CDR1 reads MDHEN; CDR2 reads SYDVKM. Here the CDR3 DNA reads TGTGCCAGCGGCATAACAGCTCCCTACGAGCAGTACTTC. This codes for CASGITAPYEQYF.